This T cell receptor beta chain was sequenced in a study of shared clonotypes between healthy human individuals. Findings and caveats of the study: Rarefaction curves obtained for sorted subsets showed sequencing incomplete despite large depth.

This clone appeared a few times. Its antigen is not identified. V lost 0 bases to trimming and J lost 5 bases, with 8 bases between them. Germline CDR1 SGHRS, CDR2 YFSETQ. The CDR3 is made up of 14 amino acids. Measured with immunoSEQ multiplex PCR; TCRdb has only the in-frame clones, and not every one. The sample shows fewer than 850,000 clones, about two thirds of them seen only once. The sequence was obtained from a woman in her twenties or thirties in good health. The sample was memory CD4+ T cells sorted from blood. Documented subset: CD45RA-negative fraction. The chain couples TRBV5-1 to TRBJ1-4; D is unclear. CDR3 amino acids: CASSLGAGNEKLFF. Here the CDR3 DNA reads TGCGCCAGCAGCTTGGGCGCCGGGAATGAAAAACTGTTTTTT.